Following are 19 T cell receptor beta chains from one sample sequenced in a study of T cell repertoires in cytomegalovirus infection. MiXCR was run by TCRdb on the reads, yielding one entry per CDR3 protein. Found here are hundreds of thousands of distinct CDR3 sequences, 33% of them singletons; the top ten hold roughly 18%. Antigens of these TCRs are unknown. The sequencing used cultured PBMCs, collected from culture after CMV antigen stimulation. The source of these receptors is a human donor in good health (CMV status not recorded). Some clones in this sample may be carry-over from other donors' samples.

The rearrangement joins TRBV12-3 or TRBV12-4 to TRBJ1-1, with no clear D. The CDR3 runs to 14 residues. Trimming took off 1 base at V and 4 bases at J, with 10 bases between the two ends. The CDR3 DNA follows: TGTGCCAGCAGTTTAGGGGGTGGGAGCACTGAAGCTTTCTTT. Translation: CASSLGGGSTEAFF.

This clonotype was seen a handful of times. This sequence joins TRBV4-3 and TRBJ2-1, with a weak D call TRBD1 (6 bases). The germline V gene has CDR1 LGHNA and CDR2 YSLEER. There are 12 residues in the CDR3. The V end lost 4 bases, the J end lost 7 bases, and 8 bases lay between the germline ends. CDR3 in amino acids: CASSRTANEQFF. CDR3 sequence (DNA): TGCGCCAGCAGCCGGACAGCAAATGAGCAGTTCTTC.

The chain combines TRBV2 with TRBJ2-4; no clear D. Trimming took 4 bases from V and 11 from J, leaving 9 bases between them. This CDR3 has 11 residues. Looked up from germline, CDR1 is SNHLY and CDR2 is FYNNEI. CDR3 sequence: CASSGPLVQYF. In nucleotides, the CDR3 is TGTGCCAGCAGTGGCCCGCTCGTTCAGTACTTC.

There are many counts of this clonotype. This chain's CDR3 is CASSFGQGGTQYF. The CDR3 DNA is TGTGCCAGCAGCTTTGGACAGGGCGGGACCCAGTACTTC. The chain has TRBV7-2 and TRBJ2-5; 8 positions match TRBD1. Germline assignment: CDR1 SGHTA and CDR2 FQGNSA. Losses at the gene ends were 3 bases for V and 7 bases for J; bases not matched to a gene: 4. The CDR3 is 13 amino acids.

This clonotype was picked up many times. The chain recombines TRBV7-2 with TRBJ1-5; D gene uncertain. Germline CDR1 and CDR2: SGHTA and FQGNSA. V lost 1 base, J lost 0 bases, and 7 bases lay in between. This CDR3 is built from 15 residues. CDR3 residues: CASSLVHYSNQPQHF. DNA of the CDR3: TGTGCCAGCAGCTTAGTTCACTATAGCAATCAGCCCCAGCATTTT.

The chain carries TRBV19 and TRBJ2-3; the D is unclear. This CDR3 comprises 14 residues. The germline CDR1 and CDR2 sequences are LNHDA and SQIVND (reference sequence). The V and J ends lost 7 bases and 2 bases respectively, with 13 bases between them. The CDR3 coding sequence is TGTGCCAGTAAGATGGAGATTATCACAGATACGCAGTATTTT. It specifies CASKMEIITDTQYF.

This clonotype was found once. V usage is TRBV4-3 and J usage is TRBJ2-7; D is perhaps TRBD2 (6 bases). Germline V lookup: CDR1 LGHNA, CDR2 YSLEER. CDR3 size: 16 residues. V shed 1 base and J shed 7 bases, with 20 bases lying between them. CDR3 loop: CASSQVIGTLEGEQYF. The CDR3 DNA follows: TGCGCCAGCAGCCAAGTAATCGGCACCCTGGAGGGAGAGCAGTACTTC.

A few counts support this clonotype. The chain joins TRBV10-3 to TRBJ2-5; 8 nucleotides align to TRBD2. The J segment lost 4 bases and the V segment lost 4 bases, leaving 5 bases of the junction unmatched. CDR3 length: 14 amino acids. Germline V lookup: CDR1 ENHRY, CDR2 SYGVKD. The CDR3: CAISVTSGGETQYF. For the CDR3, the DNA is TGTGCCATCAGTGTTACCAGCGGGGGAGAGACCCAGTACTTC.

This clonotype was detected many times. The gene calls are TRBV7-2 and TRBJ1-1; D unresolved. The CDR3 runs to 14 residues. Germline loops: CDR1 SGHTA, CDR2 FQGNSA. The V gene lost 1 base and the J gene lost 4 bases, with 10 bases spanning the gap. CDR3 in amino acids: CASSLVGRSTEAFF. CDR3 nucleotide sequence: TGTGCCAGCAGCTTAGTAGGCCGAAGCACTGAAGCTTTCTTT.

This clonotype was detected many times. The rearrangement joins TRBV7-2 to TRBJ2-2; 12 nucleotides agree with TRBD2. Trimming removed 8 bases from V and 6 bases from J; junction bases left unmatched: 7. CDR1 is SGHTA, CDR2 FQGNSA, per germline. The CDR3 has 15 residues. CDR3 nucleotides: TGTGCCAGCTGCACGGGACTAGCGGGTTCCGGGGAGCTGTTTTTT. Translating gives CASCTGLAGSGELFF.

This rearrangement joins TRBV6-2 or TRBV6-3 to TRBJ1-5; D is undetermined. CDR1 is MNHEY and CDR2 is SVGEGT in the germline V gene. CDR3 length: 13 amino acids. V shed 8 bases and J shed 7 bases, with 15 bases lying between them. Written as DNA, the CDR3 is TGTGCCAGCGGTAGTTTGCTGGTGCAGCCCCAGCATTTT. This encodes CASGSLLVQPQHF.

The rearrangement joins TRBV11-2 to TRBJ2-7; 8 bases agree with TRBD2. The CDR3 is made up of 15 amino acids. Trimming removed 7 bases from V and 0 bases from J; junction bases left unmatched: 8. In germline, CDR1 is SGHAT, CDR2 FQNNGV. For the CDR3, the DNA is TGTGCCAGCACCTCGAGCGGGGGAAGCTCCTACGAGCAGTACTTC. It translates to CASTSSGGSSYEQYF. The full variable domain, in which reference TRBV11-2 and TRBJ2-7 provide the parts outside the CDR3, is EAGVAQSPRYKIIEKRQSVAFWCNPISGHATLYWYQQILGQGPKLLIQFQNNGVVDDSQLPKDRFSAERLKGVDSTLKIQPAKLEDSAVYLCASTSSGGSSYEQYFGPGTRLTVT.

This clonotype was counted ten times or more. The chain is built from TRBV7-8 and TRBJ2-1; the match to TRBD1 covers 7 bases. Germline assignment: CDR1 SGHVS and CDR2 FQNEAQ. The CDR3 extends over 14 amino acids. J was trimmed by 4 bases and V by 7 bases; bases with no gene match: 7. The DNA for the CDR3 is TGTGCCAGCACCCATGGGACAGAATACAATGAGCAGTTCTTC. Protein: CASTHGTEYNEQFF.

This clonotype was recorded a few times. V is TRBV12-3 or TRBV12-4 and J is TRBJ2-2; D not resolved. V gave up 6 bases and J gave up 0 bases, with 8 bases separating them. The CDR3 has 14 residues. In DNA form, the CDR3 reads TGTGCCAGCAGGTACCTCGCGAACACCGGGGAGCTGTTTTTT. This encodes CASRYLANTGELFF.

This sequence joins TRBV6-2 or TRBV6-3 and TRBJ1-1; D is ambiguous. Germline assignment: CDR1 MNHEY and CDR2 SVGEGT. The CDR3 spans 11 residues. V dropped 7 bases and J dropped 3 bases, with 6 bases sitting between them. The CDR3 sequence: CASTGYTEAFF. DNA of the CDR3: TGTGCCAGCACCGGATACACTGAAGCTTTCTTT.

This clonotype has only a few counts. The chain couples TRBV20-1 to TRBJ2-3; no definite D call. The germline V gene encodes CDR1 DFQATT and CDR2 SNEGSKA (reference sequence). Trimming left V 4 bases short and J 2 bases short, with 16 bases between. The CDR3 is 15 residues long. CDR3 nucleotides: TGCAGTGCTAAAAACCGGGCTCCTAACACAGATACGCAGTATTTT. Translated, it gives CSAKNRAPNTDTQYF.

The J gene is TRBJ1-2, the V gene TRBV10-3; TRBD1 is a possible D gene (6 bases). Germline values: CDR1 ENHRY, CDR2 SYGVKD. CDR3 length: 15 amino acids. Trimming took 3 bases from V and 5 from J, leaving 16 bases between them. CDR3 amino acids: CAISEHWLQGYGYTF. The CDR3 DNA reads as TGTGCCATCAGTGAACATTGGCTACAGGGATATGGCTACACCTTC.

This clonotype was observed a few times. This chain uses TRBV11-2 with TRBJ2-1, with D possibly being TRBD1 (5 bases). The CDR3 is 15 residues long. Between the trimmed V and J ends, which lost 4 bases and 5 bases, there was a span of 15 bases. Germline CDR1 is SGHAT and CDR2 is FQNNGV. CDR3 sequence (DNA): TGTGCCAGCAGCTGGCAGGACAACCGAAACAATGAGCAGTTCTTC. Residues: CASSWQDNRNNEQFF.

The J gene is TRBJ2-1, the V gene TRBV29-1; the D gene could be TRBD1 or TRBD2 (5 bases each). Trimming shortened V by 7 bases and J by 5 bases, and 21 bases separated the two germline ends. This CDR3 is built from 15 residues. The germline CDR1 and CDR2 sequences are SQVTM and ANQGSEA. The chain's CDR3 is CSAGRDGGGHNEQFF. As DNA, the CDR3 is TGCAGCGCGGGTAGGGACGGTGGCGGTCACAATGAGCAGTTCTTC.